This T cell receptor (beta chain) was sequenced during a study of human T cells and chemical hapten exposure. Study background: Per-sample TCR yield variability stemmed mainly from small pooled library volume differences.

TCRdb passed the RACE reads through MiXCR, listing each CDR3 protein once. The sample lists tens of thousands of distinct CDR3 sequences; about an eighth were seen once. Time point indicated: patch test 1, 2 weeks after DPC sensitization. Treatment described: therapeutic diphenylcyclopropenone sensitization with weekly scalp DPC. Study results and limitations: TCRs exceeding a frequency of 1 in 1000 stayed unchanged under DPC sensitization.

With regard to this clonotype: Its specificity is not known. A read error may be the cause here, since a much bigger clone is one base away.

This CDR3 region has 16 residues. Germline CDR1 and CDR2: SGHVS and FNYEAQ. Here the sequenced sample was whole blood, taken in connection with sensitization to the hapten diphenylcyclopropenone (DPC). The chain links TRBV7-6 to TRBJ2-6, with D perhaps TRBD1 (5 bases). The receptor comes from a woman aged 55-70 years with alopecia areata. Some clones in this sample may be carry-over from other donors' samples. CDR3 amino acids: CVSSRDRSSGANVLTF. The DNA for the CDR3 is TGTGTCAGCAGCCGTGACAGAAGCTCTGGGGCCAACGTCCTGACTTTC.